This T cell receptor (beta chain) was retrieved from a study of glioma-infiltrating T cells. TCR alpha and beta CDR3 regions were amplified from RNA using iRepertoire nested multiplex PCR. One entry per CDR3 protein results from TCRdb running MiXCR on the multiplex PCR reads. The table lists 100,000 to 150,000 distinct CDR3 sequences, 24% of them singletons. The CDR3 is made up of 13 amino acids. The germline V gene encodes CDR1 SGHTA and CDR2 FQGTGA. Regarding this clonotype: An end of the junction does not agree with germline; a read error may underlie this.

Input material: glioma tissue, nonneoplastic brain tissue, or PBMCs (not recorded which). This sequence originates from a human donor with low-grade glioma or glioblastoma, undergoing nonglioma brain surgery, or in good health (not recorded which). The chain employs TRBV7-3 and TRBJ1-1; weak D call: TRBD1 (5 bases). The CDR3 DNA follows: TGTGCCAGCAGCTTAACAGCGGGGGTCGAAGCTTTATTT. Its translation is CASSLTAGVEALF.